Listed below are T cell receptor beta chains from one sample, sequenced in a study of post-analysis software for immune sequencing data. Via MiXCR, TCRdb re-called the PCR reads, giving one row per CDR3 protein. Here the sample spans hundreds of thousands of distinct CDR3 sequences, roughly 27% being singletons. The sample taken for sequencing was blood. The receptors derive from a girl aged 5-17 years with multiple sclerosis. Both conserved end residues are part of each CDR3. A D gene is named only where the DNA matches it firmly. The size entry is marked missing in some rows and otherwise reads once, few, many or a size class.

V gene	J gene	clone size	D gene	CDR3 DNA	CDR3 protein
TRBV5-4	TRBJ2-5	few	-	TGTGCCAGCAGCTCGACTGGGGAGAGGCGAGAGACCCAGTACTTC	CASSSTGERRETQYF
TRBV29-1	TRBJ2-7	few	TRBD2	TGCAGCGTCCCCTCACCGGGGGGTTGGTACGAGCAGTACTTC	CSVPSPGGWYEQYF
TRBV6-6	TRBJ1-5	-	TRBD1	TGTGCCAGCAGTGGCCGGGACAGGGGAACTCAGCCCCAGCATTTT	CASSGRDRGTQPQHF
TRBV20-1	TRBJ2-3	many	-	TGCAGTGCTAGACTTAGTGGGCGAGTCGGGCCCGGGGATACGCAGTATTTT	CSARLSGRVGPGDTQYF
TRBV7-2	TRBJ2-5	few	-	TGTGCCAGCAGCTTAATGGGCAGCCAAGAGACCCAGTACTTC	CASSLMGSQETQYF
TRBV28	TRBJ2-7	few	TRBD2	TGTGCCAGCAGCCCTTGGAGTAGCGGGAGGGGGTACGAGCAGTACTTC	CASSPWSSGRGYEQYF
TRBV20-1	TRBJ2-7	few	TRBD2	TGCAGTGTGGCACCGGGACTAGCTTTCAACGAGCAGTACTTC	CSVAPGLAFNEQYF
TRBV4-1	TRBJ2-3	few	TRBD2	TGCGCCAGCAGCCAAGAAGCGGGGACGAGCACAGATACGCAGTATTTT	CASSQEAGTSTDTQYF
TRBV20-1	TRBJ1-2	-	-	TGCAGTGCTAGATCGATGGGACAAATGCGTGGCTACACCTTC	CSARSMGQMRGYTF
TRBV5-4	TRBJ1-2	few	TRBD1	TGTGCCAGCAGCTTGGTGGGACAGGGGGTTGGCTACACCTTC	CASSLVGQGVGYTF
TRBV7-9	TRBJ1-1	-	-	TGTGCCAGCAGCTTAGCACCCATGAACACTGAAGCTTTCTTT	CASSLAPMNTEAFF
TRBV28	TRBJ2-1	-	-	TGTGCCAGCAGTTTCGTTATTAGCGGCTACAATGAGCAGTTCTTC	CASSFVISGYNEQFF
TRBV6-5	TRBJ1-1	-	-	TGTGCCAGCAGTTACTTCCAGACCTTGAACACTGAAGCTTTCTTT	CASSYFQTLNTEAFF
TRBV9	TRBJ2-7	-	-	TGTGCCAGCAGCGTAGAGAAGGTGGGCAGGGCAGGCTACGAGCAGTACTTC	CASSVEKVGRAGYEQYF
TRBV7-2	TRBJ2-1	-	TRBD2	TGTGCCAGCAGCGCCCGAACCCCCCTAGCGGGAGGTGAGCAGTTCTTC	CASSARTPLAGGEQFF
TRBV11-1	TRBJ1-1	-	-	TGTGCCAGCAGCTTACCGGGGACCCTGCGGGGCACTGAAGCTTTCTTT	CASSLPGTLRGTEAFF
TRBV10-3	TRBJ2-3	-	-	TGTGCCACCCAAGGAGGGGGGAGTACAGATACGCAGTATTTT	CATQGGGSTDTQYF
TRBV15	TRBJ1-1	-	-	TGTGCCACCAGCAGAGCCCCGGACAGCGGGACTGAAGCTTTCTTT	CATSRAPDSGTEAFF
TRBV6-6	TRBJ1-1	-	-	TGTGCCAGCAGTTACCCGAAACATCAGGGGTTGAACACTGAAGCTTTCTTT	CASSYPKHQGLNTEAFF
TRBV11-2	TRBJ2-7	-	-	TGTGCCAGCAGTCACACCGGGGGCGCTAGGTCCTACGAGCAGTACTTC	CASSHTGGARSYEQYF
TRBV11-2	TRBJ2-3	-	-	TGTGCCAGCAGCTCTTCATGGGTTAGCACAGATACGCAGTATTTT	CASSSSWVSTDTQYF
TRBV20-1	TRBJ2-7	few	TRBD2	TGCAGTGCTAGGTTAGCGGGAGCCTCCTACGAGCAGTACTTC	CSARLAGASYEQYF
TRBV10-3	TRBJ1-1	few	-	TGTGCCATCAGTGAGTCGACAGGTCGTTTGGGTGAAGCTTTCTTT	CAISESTGRLGEAFF
TRBV6-5	TRBJ1-2	few	-	TGTGCCAGCAGCCCGTATGGGGCTGGCTACACCTTC	CASSPYGAGYTF
TRBV4-1	TRBJ2-3	-	-	TGCGCCAGCAGCCAAGAGGAGGGGAGCTTTATTGCAGATACGCAGTATTTT	CASSQEEGSFIADTQYF
TRBV29-1	TRBJ2-3	few	-	TGCAGCGTTTCTCTCGGCGGCCGAGGGGATACGCAGTATTTT	CSVSLGGRGDTQYF
TRBV6-5	TRBJ2-7	many	-	TGTGCCAGCAGTTCCGGGACATCCTACGAGCAGTACTTC	CASSSGTSYEQYF
TRBV20-1	TRBJ2-5	-	-	TGCAGTGCTAGAGATTTGAGGGGAACCTTGGAGGAGCAGTACTTC	CSARDLRGTLEEQYF
TRBV4-1	TRBJ1-1	-	-	TGCGCCAGCAGCCAAGATTGGGCGGCCGATGAAGCTTTCTTT	CASSQDWAADEAFF
TRBV9	TRBJ2-7	-	-	TGTGCCAGCAGCGTAGCTATGGGGGGCGCGTTGGTGGACGAGCAGTACTTC	CASSVAMGGALVDEQYF
TRBV7-2	TRBJ2-4	-	-	TGTGCCAGCAGCCCCGGGCCGGGGAGAGAGGCCAAAAACATTCAGTACTTC	CASSPGPGREAKNIQYF
TRBV6-5	TRBJ1-6	-	-	TGTGCCAGCAGTTCCTTTATCTATAGTTCACCCCTCCACTTT	CASSSFIYSSPLHF
TRBV27	TRBJ1-5	few	-	TGTGCCAGCAGTGCCTTGTGGGGAAGCAATCAGCCCCAGCATTTT	CASSALWGSNQPQHF
TRBV10-3	TRBJ2-1	-	-	TGTGCCATCAGTGAGACAGGGAGCTCCTACAATGAGCAGTTCTTC	CAISETGSSYNEQFF
TRBV28	TRBJ2-7	-	-	TGTGCCAGCAGTTCCCCCGGGCAGGCACCTAGCTCCTACGAGCAGTACTTC	CASSSPGQAPSSYEQYF
TRBV20-1	TRBJ2-3	few	TRBD2	TGCAGTGCTAGAAGGGTAGCGGGGGGCCGCACAGATACGCAGTATTTT	CSARRVAGGRTDTQYF
TRBV11-2	TRBJ2-3	-	TRBD2	TGTGCCAGCAGCTCCCCCGTACTGCTAGCGGGAGTTCCGGGTACGCAGTATTTT	CASSSPVLLAGVPGTQYF
TRBV20-1	TRBJ2-3	-	-	TGCAGTGCTGGGCCCCCGCCAGATACGCAGTATTTT	CSAGPPPDTQYF
TRBV12-3/TRBV12-4	TRBJ2-1	few	TRBD2	TGTGCCAGCAGCTCTACTAGCGGGGGAGCCAATGAGCAGTTCTTC	CASSSTSGGANEQFF
TRBV7-2	TRBJ2-5	few	TRBD2	TGTGCCAGCAGCTTAGTTGCTGGACTGGCGGGCGGGAGCGGGACCCAGTACTTC	CASSLVAGLAGGSGTQYF